This passage covers 16 T cell receptor beta chains from one sample sequenced in a study of beta chain features in type 1 diabetes. Study-wide findings and caveats: In every one of the four CD4+ subsets, TCRB CDR3s were moderately but significantly shorter in Type 1 diabetes patients.

Sequenced material consisted of expressed TCRB transcripts (all of the isolated RNA was reverse transcribed). Sequencing used immunoSEQ multiplex PCR; TCRdb keeps in-frame clones, though not all of them. In the table there are hundreds of thousands of clones, roughly a tenth of which are singletons. These receptors are not linked to any known antigen. The sequencing input was naive CD4+ T cells from blood. All receptors derive from a man aged 25 to 45 with type 1 diabetes.

The V gene is TRBV19, the J gene TRBJ2-7; tentatively, D is TRBD2 (7 bases). Looked up from germline, CDR1 is LNHDA and CDR2 is SQIVND (reference sequence). CDR3 length: 16 amino acids. V was cut by 2 bases and J by 0 bases, with 14 bases left in between. The DNA of the CDR3 is TGTGCCAGTAGTATAAATTTGGCGGGGGCCTCCTACGAGCAGTACTTC. Translated, it gives CASSINLAGASYEQYF.

This clone appeared a few times. This same CDR3 is encoded by further DNA sequences in the sample. The chain links TRBV28 to TRBJ2-7, with D uncertain. CDR1 and CDR2 from the germline V gene are MDHEN and SYDVKM. There are 11 residues in the CDR3. The V end lost 3 bases, the J end lost 7 bases, and 7 bases lay between the germline ends. Written as DNA, the CDR3 is TGTGCCAGCAGTTTCAGAGGAGAGCAGTACTTC. It yields the protein CASSFRGEQYF. Filled out from reference TRBV28 and TRBJ2-7, the complete variable domain reads DVKVTQSSRYLVKRTGEKVFLECVQDMDHENMFWYRQDPGLGLRLIYFSYDVKMKEKGDIPEGYSVSREKKERFSLILESASTNQTSMYLCASSFRGEQYFGPGTRLTVT.

A few counts support this clone. This chain links TRBV5-1 with TRBJ1-1, with a weak D call TRBD1 (6 bases). CDR1 and CDR2 from the germline V gene are SGHRS and YFSETQ. V gave up 0 bases and J gave up 5 bases, with 14 bases separating them. The CDR3 runs 15 residues. As DNA, the CDR3 is TGCGCCAGCAGCTTGGGATACGGGGGGCTTACTGAAGCTTTCTTT. It encodes CASSLGYGGLTEAFF.

This chain connects TRBV6-5 to TRBJ2-1; D remains unclear. V gave up 5 bases and J gave up 8 bases, with 16 bases separating them. Germline V gene lookup returns CDR1 MNHEY and CDR2 SVGAGI. This CDR3 has 14 residues. CDR3 nucleotide sequence: TGTGCCAGCAGTCGCGCTGATGTCCGTGATGAGCAGTTCTTC. Protein sequence: CASSRADVRDEQFF.

This clone has only a few counts. The chain has TRBV15 and TRBJ2-1; 10 positions agree with TRBD1. This CDR3 is 14 amino acids long. Germline CDR1 reads LNHNV; CDR2 reads YYDKDF (reference sequence). The J segment lost 4 bases and the V segment lost 3 bases, leaving 0 bases of the junction unmatched. CDR3 sequence reads: CATSRGQGYNEQFF. CDR3 nucleotides: TGTGCCACCAGCAGGGGACAGGGGTACAATGAGCAGTTCTTC.

Only a few counts were recorded for this clone. The gene calls are TRBV9 and TRBJ1-1; 8 bases match TRBD1. The germline CDR1 and CDR2 sequences are SGDLS and YYNGEE. The CDR3 contains 14 residues. Unmatched junction bases numbered 6, after V lost 4 bases and J lost 4 bases. The CDR3 DNA reads TGTGCCAGCAGCAGACGTGGACAGGGCACTGAAGCTTTCTTT. This gives the protein CASSRRGQGTEAFF. The full variable domain, rest sourced from reference TRBV9 and TRBJ1-1, is DSGVTQTPKHLITATGQRVTLRCSPRSGDLSVYWYQQSLDQGLQFLIQYYNGEERAKGNILERFSAQQFPDLHSELNLSSLELGDSALYFCASSRRGQGTEAFFGQGTRLTVV.

The genes are TRBV12-5 and TRBJ1-2; 8 nucleotides line up with TRBD1. CDR3 size: 14 residues. In germline, CDR1 is LGHNT, CDR2 FRNRAP. The V segment lost 1 base and the J segment 7 bases; nucleotides outside the gene matches: 5. CDR3 DNA: TGTGCTAGTGGTTTGGCTTCGACAGGGGCTGGCTACACCTTC. It translates to CASGLASTGAGYTF.

Only a few counts were recorded for this clone. The V and J genes are TRBV5-1 and TRBJ2-1, with 8 bases identical to TRBD1. Trimming at V came to 4 bases and at J to 0 bases, leaving 6 bases not matched to a gene. This CDR3 is built from 16 residues. The germline V gene has CDR1 SGHRS and CDR2 YFSETQ. CDR3 in amino acids: CASSPGGGSSYNEQFF. For the CDR3, the DNA is TGCGCCAGCAGCCCAGGGGGCGGAAGCTCCTACAATGAGCAGTTCTTC.

This chain uses TRBV6-5 with TRBJ2-7, with TRBD1 identical over 8 bases. V lost 3 bases and J lost 12; bases outside the gene matches: 16. The length of the CDR3 is 15 residues. Looked up from germline, CDR1 is MNHEY and CDR2 is SVGAGI. The CDR3 spells CASSYHGTGPSPLYF. The DNA of the CDR3 is TGTGCCAGCAGTTATCACGGGACAGGTCCCAGCCCTCTGTACTTC.

The J gene is TRBJ1-1, the V gene TRBV4-2, with D uncertain. The V gene lost 0 bases and the J gene lost 3 bases, with 14 bases spanning the gap. The CDR3 is 16 amino acids. CDR1 and CDR2 from the germline V gene are LGHNA and YNFKEQ. The chain's CDR3 is CASSQDITKADTEAFF. DNA of the CDR3: TGTGCCAGCAGCCAAGACATTACAAAAGCGGACACTGAAGCTTTCTTT.

The chain is built from TRBV7-9 and TRBJ2-2, with TRBD2 matching over 12 bases. This CDR3 is built from 15 residues. Germline V gene data show CDR1 as SEHNR and CDR2 as FQNEAQ (reference sequence). After removal of 6 bases from V and 7 bases from J, the junction contained 6 bases not matched to a gene. Written as DNA, the CDR3 is TGTGCCAGCAGGCCGACTAGCGGGGGAATCGGGGAGCTGTTTTTT. This encodes CASRPTSGGIGELFF. Combining the CDR3 with reference TRBV7-9 and TRBJ2-2 gives the whole variable domain DTGVSQNPRHKITKRGQNVTFRCDPISEHNRLYWYRQTLGQGPEFLTYFQNEAQLEKSRLLSDRFSAERPKGSFSTLEIQRTEQGDSAMYLCASRPTSGGIGELFFGEGSRLTVL.

The chain couples TRBV25-1 to TRBJ1-1; D remains ambiguous. Trimming removed 5 bases at V and 0 bases at J, with 19 bases between. The CDR3 has 17 residues. The germline CDR1 and CDR2 sequences are MGHDK and SYGVNS. As DNA, the CDR3 is TGTGCCAGCAGTCCCTCCGGGTTACGATTAATGAACACTGAAGCTTTCTTT. Encoded protein: CASSPSGLRLMNTEAFF.

This clone has only a few counts. The chain has TRBV30 and TRBJ2-3, with TRBD2 matching over 16 bases. V dropped 2 bases and J dropped 4; count of bases not matched to a gene: 3. CDR3 length equals 16 residues. Per the germline V gene, CDR1 is GTSNPN and CDR2 is SVGIG (reference sequence). CDR3 bases: TGTGCCTGGAGTCTGGGACTAGCGGGGGGGCCAGATACGCAGTATTTT. Protein: CAWSLGLAGGPDTQYF.

This clone was picked up a small number of times. The chain uses TRBV4-1 and TRBJ1-5, with D uncertain. Germline V gives CDR1 MGHRA, CDR2 YSYEKL. V dropped 4 bases and J dropped 5 bases, with 15 bases sitting between them. This CDR3 has 15 residues. CDR3 protein: CASSPRSRDYQPQHF. CDR3 sequence (DNA): TGCGCCAGCAGCCCGCGCTCCCGTGATTATCAGCCCCAGCATTTT.

This clone showed up just a few times. The chain recombines TRBV30 with TRBJ1-3; no firm D call. Trimming pared 3 bases from V and 1 base from J, leaving 10 bases between. Germline CDR1 is GTSNPN and CDR2 is SVGIG (reference sequence). CDR3 length: 14 amino acids. CDR3 sequence reads: CAWSPRGSGNTIYF. The CDR3 nucleotides are TGTGCCTGGAGCCCACGGGGTTCTGGAAACACCATATATTTT.

With regard to this clone: At one end, the junction sequence differs from germline, possibly due to a read error. V is TRBV2 and J is TRBJ2-1, with D unclear. Germline values: CDR1 SNHLY, CDR2 FYNNEI. This CDR3 comprises 10 residues. In DNA form, the CDR3 reads TGTGCCAGCAGTGAAGGGCCCCTGATCTTC. It is translated as CASSEGPLIF.